One TCR beta chain is described in this entry. The antigen is not known. V lost 6 bases, J lost 5 bases, and 3 bases stayed unmatched. The CDR3 has 14 amino acids. Germline V gene data show CDR1 as SGHAT and CDR2 as FQNNGV. The sample originates from a study of shared clonotypes between healthy human individuals. Each sample came from a Caucasian adult donor living in Nashville, Tennessee. Whole-study findings and limits: Memory subsets generally showed smaller estimated richness than naive subsets did. Clonotypes which were not shared had lower generation probabilities than clonotypes that all four donors shared.

Assay used: immunoSEQ multiplex PCR; TCRdb lists only in-frame clones, some missing. The table has 2,500,000 or so clones, under 95% seen once. Material for sequencing was naive CD4+ T cells from PBMCs. Subset meaning: CD45RA+ positively selected. The TCR was taken from a young man in good health. Some clones in this sample may be carry-over from other donors' samples. The chain couples TRBV11-2 to TRBJ2-7; 14 bases are a match to TRBD2. This chain's CDR3 is CASRGTSGSHEQYF. The CDR3 DNA follows: TGTGCCAGCAGAGGGACTAGCGGGAGCCACGAGCAGTACTTC.